Described below is a single T cell receptor beta chain sequence and its context. The antigen remains undetermined. This sample is drawn from a study of cytomegalovirus exposure and HLA in healthy donors. Study-wide results and caveats: The likely explanation for a cluster of highly shared sequence variants was sequencing artifact.

The CDR3 loop spans 15 amino acids. Germline values: CDR1 SEHNR, CDR2 FQNEAQ (reference sequence). Trimming removed 3 bases from V and 4 bases from J, with 14 bases in between. Primers for the PCR totalled 60 Vbeta and 13 Jbeta. Data came from immunoSEQ multiplex PCR; TCRdb stores just in-frame clones and leaves some out. The sample consists of 200,000 to 250,000 clones, about 78% of them appearing once. The specimen was PBMCs. The clonotype originates from a male donor in good health and CMV-seronegative. The V gene is TRBV7-9, the J gene TRBJ2-3; tentatively, D is TRBD2 (6 bases). The CDR3 DNA follows: TGTGCCAGCAGCTTGACTAGTCTGGCGTCAGATACGCAGTATTTT. This codes for CASSLTSLASDTQYF.